This T cell receptor (beta chain) was documented in a study of CD8 T cells in Susac syndrome (dated by TCRdb to between 2019 and 2020). With regard to the full study: Among the sequenced Susac syndrome patients, roughly six had clinically active disease and roughly 8 were in clinical remission. At blood withdrawal, Susac syndrome patients were therapy-naive, treated with corticosteroids (with IVIg additionally given to some), or treated with IVIg alone. The study used repertoire sequencing to test whether antigen drove CD8+ T cell activation and differentiation in Susac syndrome. The study compared CD8+ T cell repertoire clonality among about a dozen healthy donors, roughly 14 Susac syndrome patients and 15 or so multiple sclerosis patients. Overall study outcomes, separate from this receptor: CD8+ repertoires in Susac syndrome showed clonal expansion, which was highest in CD8+ TEMRA cells and was greater in clinically active patients than in remitting patients. Looking at Susac-specific public clones, the researchers identified around 15 in the total CD8+ repertoire and about 5 in the CD8+ TEMRA repertoire. The number of individuals in the TCR sequencing and HLA analysis was recognized as being relatively small.

As to this clonotype: Its antigen is not yet known. Base qualities are not at hand, and no much larger clone is one base apart.

At the junction V is shortened by 1 base and J by 7 bases, with 26 bases in between. Looking up the germline V gene yields CDR1 SGDLS and CDR2 YYNGEE. Counted from cysteine to phenylalanine, this CDR3 has 18 amino acids. Only the CDR3 DNA stays, 54 bases, in frame from base 1. High-throughput TCR beta sequencing profiled peripheral blood CD8+ and CD4+ T cells from healthy donors, Susac syndrome patients and multiple sclerosis patients. The Susac syndrome patients fulfilled recently defined diagnostic criteria for either definite or probable disease. CD8+ TEMRA cells were enriched by FACS, while bulk CD8+ and CD4+ T cells were purified by magnetic negative isolation. Blood was collected in EDTA tubes and processed within 24 hours, with PBMCs isolated through density gradient centrifugation. PBMCs intended for TCR sequencing were frozen in liquid nitrogen and were later thawed in a 37 degrees C water bath. The sorted or isolated CD4+, CD8+ and CD8+ TEMRA cells had a purity of 90% or higher.

RNA was extracted with the RNeasy kit and about 0.5 to 1 ug was reverse transcribed using random hexamers. TCR beta CDR3 regions were amplified with the immunoSEQ multiplex PCR assay covering 54 Vbeta and 13 Jbeta segments. PCR amplification bias was corrected using a synthetic template baseline for primer optimization and computational correction. The authors' analysis ran thus. Reads were assigned to V, D and J genes according to IMGT and analyzed in immunoSEQ Analyzer, with only productive sequences retained. Clonality was computed as one minus Shannon entropy normalized by log2 of the number of productive unique sequences. Public and private clones were assessed among the 100 most prevalent clones of each patient and control. A clone was defined as Susac-specific if it was absent from the healthy and MS cohorts, from 1052 published viral clones and from other ImmuneACCESS disease sequences. Starting from the raw public reads, TCRdb applied fastp trimming at Q25, assembled clones with MiXCR and retained in-frame beta chains. When rows share a CDR3 protein, they turn into one entry using the most common DNA and genes. The V and J calls reflect TCRdb's pipeline rather than the authors' work. The table for this sample lists roughly 190,000 distinct CDR3 sequences; around 93% of them were counted only once. The ten largest account for about 0.15% of the sample.

This sequence was found in a human donor with Susac syndrome. The sequence is built from TRBV9 and TRBJ2-5, and the D gene may be TRBD2, 6 bases matching. Sequencing used CD8+ T cells from PBMCs. At the DNA level, the sequence is TGTGCCAGCAGCGTATTTGGAGGATTGGATGCGGGGTCGGGGACCCAGTACTTC. The resulting protein is CASSVFGGLDAGSGTQYF.